This T cell receptor (beta chain) was obtained from a study of human T cells and chemical hapten exposure. At the level of the study: Subjects had 2% DPC placed on roughly 2 cm by roughly 2 cm of upper inner arm skin for sensitization. TCR yields differed between samples (mainly from small differences in pooled library volume).

For this clonotype: At one end, the junction sequence differs from germline, possibly due to a read error.

The time point here: patch test 3, about 24 weeks after DPC sensitization. Treatment in this sample: therapeutic diphenylcyclopropenone sensitization with weekly scalp DPC. The germline V gene has CDR1 MNHEY and CDR2 SVGEGT. This CDR3 spans 13 amino acids. Each CDR3 protein is one row after TCRdb ran MiXCR on the RACE reads. The sample contains more than 150,000 distinct CDR3 sequences, 24% of which appear only once. Specimen: whole blood, collected in connection with sensitization to the hapten diphenylcyclopropenone (DPC). This TCR came from a woman in her thirties or forties with alopecia areata. Some clones in this sample may be carry-over from other donors' samples. The J gene is TRBJ1-1, the V gene TRBV6-2 or TRBV6-3, with TRBD1 matching over 9 bases. The CDR3 sequence is CASSTGGRAPGDF. CDR3 DNA sequence: TGTGCCAGCAGTACAGGGGGCCGTGCCCCTGGGGACTTT.